A selection of T cell receptor beta chains follows, all from one sample in a study of STAT5B mutations in CD4+ large granular lymphocyte leukemia. Assay used: immunoSEQ multiplex PCR; TCRdb lists only in-frame clones, some missing. The profile covers approximately 32,000 clones, with about 91% appearing a single time and more than 0.95% taken by the ten largest. Specimen: CD4+ T cells from blood buffy coats. The receptors stem from a human donor in good health. Each CDR3 is given without its conserved first and last residue. The listing skips clone size in some rows; elsewhere it reads once, few, many or a size class.

clone size	V gene	J gene	CDR3 protein
NA	TRBV5-1	TRBJ2-7	ASSVTGGHSYEQY
NA	TRBV7-6	TRBJ2-7	ASSREGGRVSAEQY
NA	TRBV7-2	TRBJ1-2	ASSQTQGFNYGYT
NA	TRBV5-4	TRBJ1-4	ASSLETANEKLF
NA	TRBV30	TRBJ1-2	AWRLVPGQFRGYT
NA	TRBV7-2	TRBJ2-7	ASSLAGGLYEQY
NA	TRBV19	TRBJ2-5	ASKPGQGFKTQY
NA	TRBV29-1	TRBJ1-1	SVAGTGMNAF
once	TRBV7-2	TRBJ1-2	ASSLATGGGGYT
NA	TRBV6-5	TRBJ1-5	ASSRGGASQPQH
few	TRBV5-1	TRBJ1-2	ASSYGQGAEGYT
NA	TRBV18	TRBJ1-2	ASSLQTGINYGYT
NA	TRBV5-1	TRBJ2-3	ASSSGTQTTDTQY
NA	TRBV7-2	TRBJ2-7	ASSFGGAGLYEQY
NA	TRBV6-5	TRBJ1-2	ASSYGQARPGYT
NA	TRBV10-1	TRBJ1-2	ASSDSRGMNYGYT
NA	TRBV13	TRBJ2-7	ASSLGGGDSYEQY
NA	TRBV28	TRBJ1-5	ASRRQGGNQPQH
NA	TRBV19	TRBJ1-5	ASSIGGGQISQPQH
NA	TRBV5-1	TRBJ2-5	ASAPWGVQETQY
NA	TRBV5-1	TRBJ1-2	ASSLSPPNYGYT
NA	TRBV15	TRBJ1-5	ATRGGANPQH
NA	TRBV2	TRBJ1-4	ASGRRTTNEKLF
NA	TRBV7-9	TRBJ1-4	ASSSGTLLKLF
NA	TRBV18	TRBJ1-1	ASSPDRATEAF